These T cell receptor beta chains were read from a single sample in a study of T cell repertoires in cytomegalovirus infection. TCRdb redid the calling of the reads with MiXCR, one entry per CDR3 protein. The sample lists roughly 800,000 distinct CDR3 sequences; roughly 28% were seen once. No cognate antigen is known for these TCRs. The sequenced sample was cultured CD8+ T cells from PBMCs, obtained from culture after CMV antigen stimulation. These receptors originate from a human donor in good health (CMV status not recorded). Some clones in this sample may be carry-over from other donors' samples. The CDR3 runs from the conserved cysteine through the conserved F or W. The order of the fields is D gene, J gene, V gene, clone size, CDR3 protein, CDR3 DNA. The D gene is left open where the match is weak. The size entry is marked missing in some rows and otherwise reads once, few, many or a size class.

TRBD1 | TRBJ2-5 | TRBV7-8 | few | CASSLQGVETQYF | TGTGCCAGCAGCTTACAGGGGGTCGAGACCCAGTACTTC
- | TRBJ2-5 | TRBV7-2 | many | CASSLRSIEIRAGYTQYF | TGTGCCAGCAGCTTAAGGTCTATTGAGATCCGTGCTGGGTACACCCAGTACTTC
TRBD1 | TRBJ1-3 | TRBV10-2 | - | CATGAGGYSGNTIYF | TGCGCGACGGGGGCAGGGGGATACTCTGGAAACACCATATATTTT
- | TRBJ1-2 | TRBV4-1 | - | CASSQAVGANYGYTF | TGCGCCAGCAGCCAAGCGGTCGGAGCTAACTATGGCTACACCTTC
- | TRBJ2-2 | TRBV4-3 | - | CASSQDQGATGELFF | TGCGCCAGCAGCCAAGATCAGGGCGCCACCGGGGAGCTGTTTTTT
- | TRBJ1-2 | TRBV14 | few | CASSQDRAPNYGYTF | TGTGCCAGCAGCCAAGATCGGGCGCCAAACTATGGCTACACCTTC
TRBD1 | TRBJ2-1 | TRBV29-1 | - | CSVEAAGTGWAYNEQFF | TGCAGCGTTGAGGCGGCGGGGACAGGGTGGGCCTACAATGAGCAGTTCTTC
TRBD2 | TRBJ2-7 | TRBV10-2 | - | CASGGRGGNEQYF | TGCGCCAGCGGGGGGCGGGGGGGCAACGAGCAGTACTTC
TRBD1 | TRBJ2-5 | TRBV7-9 | few | CASSPRDRDGQETQYF | TGTGCCAGCAGCCCAAGGGACAGGGATGGGCAAGAGACCCAGTACTTC
TRBD1 | TRBJ2-5 | TRBV7-6 | - | CASRPPGQSQETQYF | TGTGCCAGCAGGCCACCGGGACAGTCACAAGAGACCCAGTACTTC
- | TRBJ1-6 | TRBV5-6 | - | CASSPGYPPSPLHF | TGTGCCAGCAGTCCCGGGTACCCACCATCACCCCTCCACTTT
- | TRBJ2-1 | TRBV14 | few | CASSQVGGRLYNEQFF | TGTGCCAGCAGCCAAGTGGGGGGAAGGCTCTACAATGAGCAGTTCTTC
TRBD2 | TRBJ2-2 | TRBV5-4 | many | CASSLGLATGELFF | TGTGCCAGCAGCTTGGGACTAGCTACCGGGGAGCTGTTTTTT
- | TRBJ2-5 | TRBV7-2 | many | CASSLEGTQYF | TGTGCCAGCAGCTTAGAAGGGACCCAGTACTTC
- | TRBJ1-5 | TRBV4-1 | few | CASSLQLSAGQPQHF | TGCGCCAGCAGCCTACAGCTTTCCGCGGGTCAGCCCCAGCATTTT
- | TRBJ2-2 | TRBV7-2 | - | CASSPGPLAGELFF | TGTGCCAGCAGCCCCGGACCCTTAGCCGGGGAGCTGTTTTTT
- | TRBJ2-1 | TRBV6-6 | - | CASSYSTGSYNEQFF | TGTGCCAGCAGTTACTCGACGGGGTCCTACAATGAGCAGTTCTTC
- | TRBJ1-5 | TRBV27 | few | CASSYGTPGGNQPQHF | TGTGCCAGCAGTTACGGGACCCCGGGGGGCAATCAGCCCCAGCATTTT
TRBD2 | TRBJ2-1 | TRBV6-2/TRBV6-3 | - | CASSPLAGVRNAQFF | TGTGCCAGCAGCCCACTAGCGGGGGTTCGCAATGCGCAGTTCTTC
- | TRBJ1-5 | TRBV15 | few | CATSTGKGAGSPQHF | TGTGCCACCAGCACAGGTAAAGGAGCCGGCTCTCCCCAGCATTTT
TRBD2 | TRBJ2-5 | TRBV4-1 | - | CASSQPGGGTQETQYF | TGCGCCAGCAGCCAACCTGGGGGGGGAACCCAAGAGACCCAGTACTTC
- | TRBJ2-7 | TRBV19 | - | CASSPGGTSYEQYF | TGTGCCAGTAGTCCTGGCGGGACTTCCTACGAGCAGTACTTC
- | TRBJ2-3 | TRBV20-1 | - | CSARGKRRGDTQYF | TGCAGTGCTAGAGGGAAGCGAAGGGGAGATACGCAGTATTTT
TRBD1 | TRBJ2-2 | TRBV4-1 | few | CASSRDRDRDVNTGELFF | TGCGCCAGCAGCCGAGACCGGGACAGGGACGTAAACACCGGGGAGCTGTTTTTT
TRBD2 | TRBJ2-1 | TRBV7-2 | - | CASRKTSGSYNEQFF | TGTGCCAGCAGAAAAACTAGCGGTTCCTACAATGAGCAGTTCTTC
- | TRBJ1-1 | TRBV4-3 | many | CASSYNRESAEAFF | TGCGCCAGCAGCTACAACAGGGAGAGCGCTGAAGCTTTCTTT
- | TRBJ2-5 | TRBV7-8 | - | CASSLVPVSQETQYF | TGTGCCAGCAGCTTAGTTCCCGTTTCGCAAGAGACCCAGTACTTC
TRBD2 | TRBJ2-7 | TRBV6-1 | - | CASRSSGLGTYEQYF | TGTGCCAGCAGAAGTTCAGGACTAGGGACCTACGAGCAGTACTTC
TRBD1 | TRBJ2-2 | TRBV2 | - | CAISGTELTGELFF | TGTGCCATTTCCGGGACAGAGCTCACCGGGGAGCTGTTTTTT
TRBD1 | TRBJ1-6 | TRBV7-9 | - | CASSPRTGGRWSPLHF | TGTGCCAGCAGCCCGCGGACAGGGGGCCGTTGGTCACCCCTCCACTTT
- | TRBJ1-2 | TRBV6-5 | few | CASSYSTGGSLINYGYTF | TGTGCCAGCAGTTACTCGACGGGTGGCAGCTTGATAAACTATGGCTACACCTTC
TRBD1 | TRBJ2-7 | TRBV7-6 | few | CASSLSDRGYHEQYF | TGTGCCAGCAGCTTGTCAGACAGGGGGTACCACGAGCAGTACTTC
TRBD1 | TRBJ1-2 | TRBV7-2 | many | CASSFYDRGYGYTF | TGTGCCAGCAGCTTTTACGACAGGGGCTATGGCTACACCTTC
- | TRBJ1-1 | TRBV5-1 | - | CASSLMLGTNTEAFF | TGCGCCAGCAGCTTGATGCTGGGAACGAACACTGAAGCTTTCTTT
- | TRBJ2-5 | TRBV7-6 | few | CASSPWGGQGETQYF | TGTGCCAGCAGCCCCTGGGGGGGCCAGGGAGAGACCCAGTACTTC
TRBD1 | TRBJ2-2 | TRBV14 | few | CASSGDREVPGELFF | TGTGCCAGCAGCGGGGACAGGGAGGTACCCGGGGAGCTGTTTTTT